This T cell receptor (beta chain) was captured by sequencing in a study of T-cell reconstitution after alpha-beta-depleted transplantation in children. A note on this clonotype: Antigen: not known.

Points from the study as a whole: Fresh T-cell production supplied most of the T-cell counts and diversity seen one year after transplant. Several hundred expanded graft clones reportedly gave rise to the alpha-beta T cells present about two months after transplant.

CDR3 size: 15 residues. V was trimmed by 1 base and J by 6 bases, leaving 13 bases between them. In germline, CDR1 is MGHRA, CDR2 YSYEKL. Unique molecular identifiers were used to barcode this TCRbeta library. Using its own MiXCR run on the PCR reads, TCRdb lists one record per CDR3 protein. The profile covers fewer than 750,000 distinct CDR3 sequences, with roughly 23% appearing a single time and 12% to 15% taken by the ten largest. The J gene is TRBJ2-1, the V gene TRBV4-1; D assignment may be TRBD1 or TRBD2 (5 bases each). Sequences were derived from PBMCs, mostly from graft donor cells, sampled 360 days after TCRalphabeta/CD19-depleted stem cell transplant. The source is a boy in the first two years of life who had a stem cell transplant for acute myeloid leukemia, so the T cells may come from the graft donor. CDR3 protein: CASSQVLGVPNEQFF. As DNA, the CDR3 is TGCGCCAGCAGCCAAGTTCTGGGGGTGCCCAATGAGCAGTTCTTC.